This T cell receptor (beta chain) was profiled in a study of shared clonotypes between healthy human individuals. The overall study: Sampling drew on donors who were a couple of women and a few men aged 18 to 49.

Clones were read by immunoSEQ multiplex PCR, and TCRdb kept only the in-frame ones, dropping some. This table holds 2.5 million or so clones, around 90% found once. Of note for this clone: The antigen is unknown.

Splitting the CD4+ cells yielded a CD45RA+ naive subset and a CD45RA-negative memory subset. Trimming cost V 2 bases and J 5 bases; bases outside gene matches: 6. CDR3 length equals 14 residues. Germline-derived CDR1 and CDR2 are SGHKS and YYEKEE (reference sequence). Study outcomes and limitations: In this cohort, only blood was sampled, and tissue repertoires likely differ. Depth of sequencing was expected to influence donor clonotype sharing.

The TCR was taken from a man in his late teens or twenties in good health. The rearrangement links TRBV5-5 to TRBJ2-7, with 8 positions matching TRBD2. Sequenced material: naive CD4+ T cells sorted from blood. Subset indicated: CD45RA+ positively selected. CDR3 sequence reads: CASSFFGRADEQYF. CDR3 sequence (DNA): TGTGCCAGCAGCTTCTTCGGGAGGGCCGACGAGCAGTACTTC.